A selection of T cell receptor beta chains follows, all from one sample in a study of molecular identifiers for immune sequencing clone quantification. TCRdb passed the PCR reads through MiXCR, listing each CDR3 protein once. The profile covers around 300,000 distinct CDR3 sequences, with about a quarter appearing a single time and around 0.7% taken by the ten largest. Sequencing was performed on naive CD8+ T cells from blood, with Jurkat cell RNA spiked in. Receptors originate from a human donor in good health. Some libraries in this study had Jurkat cell RNA spiked in. CDR3s include the opening cysteine and the closing phenylalanine or tryptophan. The order of the fields is clone size, J gene, D gene, V gene, CDR3 DNA, CDR3 protein. D genes are given only for firm matches. Expanded clones are given a class, and other clones once, few, many or no size at all.

clone_size: NA
j_call: TRBJ1-4
d_call: NA
v_call: TRBV25-1
cdr3_nt: TGTGCCAGCAGTGAATCCGTCATCGCGGGCGCAACTAATGAAAAACTGTTTTTT
cdr3_aa: CASSESVIAGATNEKLFF

clone_size: few
j_call: TRBJ1-2
d_call: NA
v_call: TRBV11-2
cdr3_nt: TGTGCCAGCAGCTTAATAGAGGACACCTATGGCTACACCTTC
cdr3_aa: CASSLIEDTYGYTF

clone_size: few
j_call: TRBJ1-1
d_call: NA
v_call: TRBV11-2
cdr3_nt: TGTGCCAGCAGCCCGCCCCGGGCGGGAGAAATTGAAGCTTTCTTT
cdr3_aa: CASSPPRAGEIEAFF

clone_size: NA
j_call: TRBJ2-1
d_call: TRBD1
v_call: TRBV12-3/TRBV12-4
cdr3_nt: TGTGCCAGCAGTCTCCAGGGGGCCGAGTTCCATAAGCAGTTCTTC
cdr3_aa: CASSLQGAEFHKQFF

clone_size: many
j_call: TRBJ2-7
d_call: TRBD2
v_call: TRBV7-3
cdr3_nt: TGTGCCAGCAGCCCCGGACTAGGTTACGAGCAGTACTTC
cdr3_aa: CASSPGLGYEQYF

clone_size: NA
j_call: TRBJ2-3
d_call: NA
v_call: TRBV11-2
cdr3_nt: TGTGCCAGCAGCGGGCGCTTAGCAGGAGATACGCAGTATTTT
cdr3_aa: CASSGRLAGDTQYF

clone_size: NA
j_call: TRBJ2-7
d_call: NA
v_call: TRBV18
cdr3_nt: TGTGCCAGCTCACCCGGGCCTAGTCGCTACGAGCAGTACTTC
cdr3_aa: CASSPGPSRYEQYF

clone_size: many
j_call: TRBJ2-7
d_call: TRBD2
v_call: TRBV28
cdr3_nt: TGTGCCAGCAGCCTACCTCCGGGACTAGCGGCTGACGAGCAGTACTTC
cdr3_aa: CASSLPPGLAADEQYF

clone_size: few
j_call: TRBJ2-3
d_call: TRBD2
v_call: TRBV6-2/TRBV6-3
cdr3_nt: TGTGCCAGCAGTTACGGGGGGGATTCCCCCACAGATACGCAGTATTTT
cdr3_aa: CASSYGGDSPTDTQYF

clone_size: few
j_call: TRBJ2-7
d_call: NA
v_call: TRBV9
cdr3_nt: TGTGCCAGCAGCGTAGGGGTAGACTACGAGCAGTACTTC
cdr3_aa: CASSVGVDYEQYF

clone_size: many
j_call: TRBJ2-2
d_call: NA
v_call: TRBV15
cdr3_nt: TGTGCCACCAGCACACTAGGCGCCGGGGAGCTGTTTTTT
cdr3_aa: CATSTLGAGELFF

clone_size: NA
j_call: TRBJ1-6
d_call: TRBD1
v_call: TRBV3-1
cdr3_nt: TGTGCCAGCAGCCAAGTTAGGACAGGGAAGTTGTCACCCCTCCACTTT
cdr3_aa: CASSQVRTGKLSPLHF

clone_size: few
j_call: TRBJ1-1
d_call: TRBD1
v_call: TRBV6-2/TRBV6-3
cdr3_nt: TGTGCCAGCAGTTACCGTGACAGGGACACTGAAGCTTTCTTT
cdr3_aa: CASSYRDRDTEAFF

clone_size: few
j_call: TRBJ2-5
d_call: NA
v_call: TRBV11-2
cdr3_nt: TGTGCCAGCAGCTTTAGCGGCCGACAAGAGACCCAGTACTTC
cdr3_aa: CASSFSGRQETQYF

clone_size: many
j_call: TRBJ1-1
d_call: NA
v_call: TRBV15
cdr3_nt: TGTGCCACCAGCAGAGGAGGGGGAGGAGGTACTGAAGCTTTCTTT
cdr3_aa: CATSRGGGGGTEAFF

clone_size: NA
j_call: TRBJ1-1
d_call: TRBD1
v_call: TRBV4-3
cdr3_nt: TGCGCCAGCAGCCCGGGACAGGGTGGTGGTACTGAAGCTCTCTTT
cdr3_aa: CASSPGQGGGTEALF

clone_size: NA
j_call: TRBJ2-7
d_call: NA
v_call: TRBV29-1
cdr3_nt: TGCAGCGTTGTCGAGAGGAGCTCCTACGAGCAGTGCTTC
cdr3_aa: CSVVERSSYEQCF

clone_size: many
j_call: TRBJ2-3
d_call: NA
v_call: TRBV7-6
cdr3_nt: TGTGCCAGCAGCTTAGCGAGCGAAAGCACAGATACGCAGTATTTT
cdr3_aa: CASSLASESTDTQYF

clone_size: few
j_call: TRBJ1-3
d_call: NA
v_call: TRBV7-6
cdr3_nt: TGTGCCAGCAGCTCACTCACCTTACCTGCCATATATTTT
cdr3_aa: CASSSLTLPAIYF

clone_size: many
j_call: TRBJ2-1
d_call: NA
v_call: TRBV6-2/TRBV6-3
cdr3_nt: TGTGCCAGCAGTTTCGGGGGAAATGAGCAGTTCTTC
cdr3_aa: CASSFGGNEQFF

clone_size: many
j_call: TRBJ2-7
d_call: NA
v_call: TRBV28
cdr3_nt: TGTGCCAGCAGTTTACCCCGGGACGAGCAGTACTTC
cdr3_aa: CASSLPRDEQYF

clone_size: few
j_call: TRBJ2-3
d_call: TRBD1
v_call: TRBV5-5
cdr3_nt: TGTGCCAGCAGCCCCCGGACAGGGGGAAGCACAGATACGCAGTATTTT
cdr3_aa: CASSPRTGGSTDTQYF

clone_size: NA
j_call: TRBJ2-7
d_call: NA
v_call: TRBV4-1
cdr3_nt: TGCGCCAGCAGCCAAGATCCTGGAAGCTCCCACGAGCAGTACTTC
cdr3_aa: CASSQDPGSSHEQYF

clone_size: many
j_call: TRBJ2-7
d_call: NA
v_call: TRBV5-4
cdr3_nt: TGTGCCAGCAGCTTGGATACCTCTACTCCGGGGGAGCAGTACTTC
cdr3_aa: CASSLDTSTPGEQYF

clone_size: few
j_call: TRBJ2-2
d_call: TRBD1
v_call: TRBV9
cdr3_nt: TGTGCCAGCAGCGGGAGACAGGGGGTATACACCGGGGAGCTGTTTTTT
cdr3_aa: CASSGRQGVYTGELFF

clone_size: NA
j_call: TRBJ2-1
d_call: NA
v_call: TRBV20-1
cdr3_nt: TGCAGTGCTAGAGTCATGGTGGGGTCTTCCTACAATGAGCAGTTCTTC
cdr3_aa: CSARVMVGSSYNEQFF

clone_size: NA
j_call: TRBJ2-7
d_call: TRBD1
v_call: TRBV4-3
cdr3_nt: TGCGCCAGCAGCCAAGATGGTGGGGGACAGGGACAGGGGTACTACGAGCAGTACTTC
cdr3_aa: CASSQDGGGQGQGYYEQYF

clone_size: many
j_call: TRBJ2-7
d_call: NA
v_call: TRBV5-1
cdr3_nt: TGCGCCAGCAGCTTCTCAACAGGGAACTACGAGCAGTACTTC
cdr3_aa: CASSFSTGNYEQYF

clone_size: many
j_call: TRBJ2-7
d_call: NA
v_call: TRBV12-3/TRBV12-4
cdr3_nt: TGTGCCAGCAGTTTCGCCCTCCGGGGGCCCCCCTACGAGCAGTACTTC
cdr3_aa: CASSFALRGPPYEQYF

clone_size: many
j_call: TRBJ1-3
d_call: NA
v_call: TRBV20-1
cdr3_nt: TGCAGTGTACTACAGGGCTCTGGAAACACCATATATTTT
cdr3_aa: CSVLQGSGNTIYF

clone_size: few
j_call: TRBJ2-1
d_call: TRBD1
v_call: TRBV7-9
cdr3_nt: TGTGCCAGCAGCTTGACAGGGTCCTACAATGAGCAGTTCTTC
cdr3_aa: CASSLTGSYNEQFF

clone_size: many
j_call: TRBJ2-3
d_call: NA
v_call: TRBV7-6
cdr3_nt: TGTGCCAGCAGCCCTCTGCCCGTGGGGGATACGCAGTATTTT
cdr3_aa: CASSPLPVGDTQYF

clone_size: NA
j_call: TRBJ1-2
d_call: NA
v_call: TRBV7-9
cdr3_nt: TGTGCCAGCAGCTCCGAAAGGGATATCAACTATGGCTACACCTTC
cdr3_aa: CASSSERDINYGYTF

clone_size: few
j_call: TRBJ2-2
d_call: NA
v_call: TRBV3-1
cdr3_nt: TGTGCCAGCAGCCAAGTGATTGCTAGAGCCACCGGGGAGCTGTTTTTT
cdr3_aa: CASSQVIARATGELFF

clone_size: many
j_call: TRBJ2-1
d_call: NA
v_call: TRBV19
cdr3_nt: TGTGCCAGTAGTAGGGACACATACAATGAGCAGTTCTTC
cdr3_aa: CASSRDTYNEQFF

clone_size: NA
j_call: TRBJ2-1
d_call: NA
v_call: TRBV29-1
cdr3_nt: TGCAGCGTTGAAGGCTTGTGGTCAGTCCTAGGGAATGAGCAGTTCTTC
cdr3_aa: CSVEGLWSVLGNEQFF

clone_size: few
j_call: TRBJ1-1
d_call: NA
v_call: TRBV6-2/TRBV6-3
cdr3_nt: TGTGCCAGCAGTGCCGGACAGTTAATCGCTGAAGCTTTCTTT
cdr3_aa: CASSAGQLIAEAFF

clone_size: NA
j_call: TRBJ1-1
d_call: NA
v_call: TRBV24-1
cdr3_nt: TGTGCCACCAGTGAGGGGAAGAACACTGAAGCTTTCTTT
cdr3_aa: CATSEGKNTEAFF

clone_size: NA
j_call: TRBJ2-7
d_call: TRBD1
v_call: TRBV6-2/TRBV6-3
cdr3_nt: TGTGCCAGCAGTTACGACAGGGGAACCTACGAGCAGTACTTC
cdr3_aa: CASSYDRGTYEQYF

clone_size: many
j_call: TRBJ2-7
d_call: NA
v_call: TRBV7-9
cdr3_nt: TGTGCCAGCAGCTTAGGCCCCCTAAATCTTTACTTC
cdr3_aa: CASSLGPLNLYF

clone_size: many
j_call: TRBJ2-4
d_call: NA
v_call: TRBV6-6
cdr3_nt: TGTGCCAGCAGTTACTCCGGATTCGTAAACATTCAGTACTTC
cdr3_aa: CASSYSGFVNIQYF

clone_size: NA
j_call: TRBJ2-2
d_call: NA
v_call: TRBV7-6
cdr3_nt: TGTGCCAGCAGCTCGGGGGACACCGGGGAGCTGTTTTTT
cdr3_aa: CASSSGDTGELFF

clone_size: NA
j_call: TRBJ2-7
d_call: TRBD1
v_call: TRBV6-2/TRBV6-3
cdr3_nt: TGTGCCAGCAGTCCCGGGACAGCCTTTTCGGCCTACGAGCAGTACTTC
cdr3_aa: CASSPGTAFSAYEQYF

clone_size: few
j_call: TRBJ2-7
d_call: TRBD2
v_call: TRBV7-2
cdr3_nt: TGTGCCAGCAGCAATGTAGCGGGAGATTACTACGAGCAGTACTTC
cdr3_aa: CASSNVAGDYYEQYF

clone_size: NA
j_call: TRBJ2-7
d_call: TRBD2
v_call: TRBV5-6
cdr3_nt: TGTGCCAGCAGCCCGCGGGAGCAGCGCATCTCCTACGAGCAGTACTTC
cdr3_aa: CASSPREQRISYEQYF

clone_size: many
j_call: TRBJ2-2
d_call: NA
v_call: TRBV28
cdr3_nt: TGTGCCAGCAGCCATAGGGGGGTAAAGGCCGGGGAGCTGTTTTTT
cdr3_aa: CASSHRGVKAGELFF

clone_size: many
j_call: TRBJ2-3
d_call: TRBD2
v_call: TRBV20-1
cdr3_nt: TGCAGTGCTAGAGATGGGACTAGCGGGGTTAGCACAGATACGCAGTATTTT
cdr3_aa: CSARDGTSGVSTDTQYF

clone_size: many
j_call: TRBJ1-3
d_call: TRBD1
v_call: TRBV12-3/TRBV12-4
cdr3_nt: TGTGCCAGCAGTGCATCGGGACAGCACTCTGGAAACACCATATATTTT
cdr3_aa: CASSASGQHSGNTIYF

clone_size: few
j_call: TRBJ2-7
d_call: TRBD1
v_call: TRBV5-1
cdr3_nt: TGCGCCAGCAGCGGGACAGGGGATATCGAGCAGTACTTC
cdr3_aa: CASSGTGDIEQYF

clone_size: NA
j_call: TRBJ2-5
d_call: TRBD2
v_call: TRBV11-2
cdr3_nt: TGTGCCAGCAGCTTAGATCTTAGTAGCGGGTCCCAGGAGCCCCAGTACTTC
cdr3_aa: CASSLDLSSGSQEPQYF

clone_size: NA
j_call: TRBJ2-7
d_call: TRBD2
v_call: TRBV20-1
cdr3_nt: TGCAGTACTAAACTAGCGGGATCCTACGAGCAGTACTTC
cdr3_aa: CSTKLAGSYEQYF

clone_size: many
j_call: TRBJ1-1
d_call: NA
v_call: TRBV20-1
cdr3_nt: TGCAGTGCTAGACCCAGGGGATTTGGGGCTTTCTTT
cdr3_aa: CSARPRGFGAFF

clone_size: few
j_call: TRBJ1-5
d_call: NA
v_call: TRBV7-9
cdr3_nt: TGTGCCAGCAGCCCCCGGGAGACGCCTAGCAATCAGCCCCAGCATTTT
cdr3_aa: CASSPRETPSNQPQHF

clone_size: NA
j_call: TRBJ2-7
d_call: TRBD2
v_call: TRBV19
cdr3_nt: TGTGCCAGTAGTGGGACTAGCGCCCCCTACGAGCCGTACTTC
cdr3_aa: CASSGTSAPYEPYF

clone_size: NA
j_call: TRBJ1-2
d_call: NA
v_call: TRBV13
cdr3_nt: TGTGCCAGCAGCCCCAGACAGGATCTTTATGGCTACACCTTC
cdr3_aa: CASSPRQDLYGYTF

clone_size: few
j_call: TRBJ2-3
d_call: NA
v_call: TRBV30
cdr3_nt: TGTGCCTGGAGTAAGATCGATGGAGATACGCAGTATTTT
cdr3_aa: CAWSKIDGDTQYF

clone_size: NA
j_call: TRBJ2-2
d_call: NA
v_call: TRBV30
cdr3_nt: TGTGCCTGGAGTGTAGGCGGAGCCGGGGAGCTGTTTTTT
cdr3_aa: CAWSVGGAGELFF

clone_size: many
j_call: TRBJ2-3
d_call: NA
v_call: TRBV6-5
cdr3_nt: TGTGCCAGCAGTTACGGTGTAGATACGCAGTATTTT
cdr3_aa: CASSYGVDTQYF

clone_size: NA
j_call: TRBJ2-3
d_call: TRBD1
v_call: TRBV5-8
cdr3_nt: TGTGCCAGCAGCTTAGGACAGGCGACTAGCACAGATACGCAGTATTTT
cdr3_aa: CASSLGQATSTDTQYF

clone_size: NA
j_call: TRBJ2-7
d_call: TRBD2
v_call: TRBV9
cdr3_nt: TGTGCCAGCAGCGTAGCTAGCGGGCCAACCTACGAGCAGTACTTC
cdr3_aa: CASSVASGPTYEQYF